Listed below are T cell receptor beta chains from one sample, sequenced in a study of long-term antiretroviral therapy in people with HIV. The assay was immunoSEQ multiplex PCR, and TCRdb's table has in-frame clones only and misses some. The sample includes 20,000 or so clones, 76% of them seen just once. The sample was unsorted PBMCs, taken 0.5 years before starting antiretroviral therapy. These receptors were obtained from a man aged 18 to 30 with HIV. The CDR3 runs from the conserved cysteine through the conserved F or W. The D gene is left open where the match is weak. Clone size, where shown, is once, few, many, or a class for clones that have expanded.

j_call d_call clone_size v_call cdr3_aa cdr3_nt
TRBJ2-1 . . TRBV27 CASSYEGPKIRDEQFF TGTGCCAGCAGTTATGAAGGGCCAAAGATTCGCGATGAGCAGTTCTTC
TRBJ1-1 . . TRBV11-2 CASSLWRGGTEAFF TGTGCCAGCAGCTTGTGGCGGGGGGGCACTGAAGCTTTCTTT
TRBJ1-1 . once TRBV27 CASSFALNTEAFF TGTGCCAGCAGTTTCGCCCTGAACACTGAAGCTTTCTTT
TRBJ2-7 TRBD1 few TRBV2 CATGTGGVEQYF TGTGCCACAGGGACAGGGGGCGTCGAGCAGTACTTC
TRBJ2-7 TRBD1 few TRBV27 CASSSGTGGGEQYF TGTGCCAGCAGTTCCGGGACAGGGGGAGGCGAGCAGTACTTC
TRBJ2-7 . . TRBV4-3 CASSQDNGYEQYF TGCGCCAGCAGCCAAGATAACGGCTACGAGCAGTACTTC
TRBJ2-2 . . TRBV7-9 CASSVVTATGELFF TGTGCCAGCAGCGTCGTGACAGCCACCGGGGAGCTGTTTTTT
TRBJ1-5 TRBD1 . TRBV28 CASSLDRGVRPQHF TGTGCCAGCAGCTTAGACAGGGGAGTTCGGCCCCAGCATTTT
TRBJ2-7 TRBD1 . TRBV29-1 CSAKTGLNEQYF TGCAGCGCCAAGACAGGGCTAAACGAGCAGTACTTC
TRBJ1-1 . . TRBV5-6 CASSLVEGATEAFF TGTGCCAGCAGCTTGGTGGAGGGCGCAACCGAAGCTTTCTTT
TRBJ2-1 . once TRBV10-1 CASSESGGGNEQFF TGCGCCAGCAGTGAGTCGGGTGGAGGGAATGAGCAGTTCTTC
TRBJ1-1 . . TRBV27 CASSSYSGFGNTEAFF TGTGCCAGCAGTTCCTATTCTGGGTTTGGGAACACTGAAGCTTTCTTT
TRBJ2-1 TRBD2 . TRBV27 CASGKRGAYNEQFF TGTGCCAGCGGCAAGCGGGGGGCTTACAATGAGCAGTTCTTC
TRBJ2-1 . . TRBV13 CASSLTDSRYNEQFF TGTGCCAGCAGCTTAACTGACTCTAGGTACAATGAGCAGTTCTTC
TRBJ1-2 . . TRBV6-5 CASSYRAPGGGYTF TGTGCCAGCAGTTACAGGGCACCTGGAGGTGGCTACACCTTC
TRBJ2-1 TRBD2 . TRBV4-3 CASSQEFSREGDEQFF TGCGCCAGCAGCCAAGAGTTTTCCAGGGAGGGTGATGAGCAGTTCTTC